This is a list of T cell receptor beta chains from one sample in a study of blood T cell repertoires in COVID-19. The assay was immunoSEQ multiplex PCR, and TCRdb's table has in-frame clones only and misses some. The profile shows around 64,000 clones, around 87% of them singletons. Sequences were obtained from peripheral blood. The source is a man between 50 and 59 years old with active COVID-19. Each CDR3 is given with its conserved first and last residue. A D gene is named only where the DNA matches it firmly. Clone size is shown for a subset of rows, as once, few, many or a class of expanded clone.

d_call j_call v_call clone_size cdr3_nt cdr3_aa
TRBD2 TRBJ2-3 TRBV11-2 . TGTGCCAGCAGAAGGGAGGGGTTCGGGAGCACAGATACGCAGTATTTT CASRREGFGSTDTQYF
. TRBJ2-7 TRBV6-2/TRBV6-3 few TGTGCCAGCAGTCCAGACAGGAGGAGCTCCTACGAGCAGTACTTC CASSPDRRSSYEQYF
. TRBJ1-5 TRBV19 . TGTGCCAGTAGTAAGAGACAGGTCGGCAATCAGCCCCAGCATTTT CASSKRQVGNQPQHF
. TRBJ2-7 TRBV7-2 . TGTGCCAGCAGCTTAGAAGCCACCCCATCCTACGAGCAGTACTTC CASSLEATPSYEQYF
TRBD1 TRBJ2-7 TRBV28 . TGTGCCAGCAGCATCCATGGACAGGGAACCTACGAGCAGTACTTC CASSIHGQGTYEQYF
. TRBJ1-2 TRBV19 . TGTGCCAGTAGTATGATCGGTGGCTACACCTTC CASSMIGGYTF
. TRBJ1-4 TRBV5-1 . TGCGCCAGCAGCCCCGCCGGGGTACTCGGGGGGCGCAAAGAAAAACTGTTTTTT CASSPAGVLGGRKEKLFF
TRBD1 TRBJ1-5 TRBV9 once TGTGCCAGCAGCGTAGGGACAGGGGCTCGCAATCAGCCCCAGCATTTT CASSVGTGARNQPQHF
TRBD1 TRBJ1-4 TRBV29-1 . TGCAGCGTGGGACACAGGGGTGGGGAAAAACTGTTTTTT CSVGHRGGEKLFF
. TRBJ1-6 TRBV7-9 once TGTGCCAGCAGCTTAAACAGCATTAATAATTCACCCCTCCACTTT CASSLNSINNSPLHF
TRBD2 TRBJ2-1 TRBV9 . TGTGCCAGCAGCGTTCGGGCTAGCGGGAACAATGAGCAGTTCTTC CASSVRASGNNEQFF
. TRBJ1-4 TRBV19 . TGTGCCAGTAGTATTGGTCAGGGGACTAATGAAAAACTGTTTTTT CASSIGQGTNEKLFF
TRBD2 TRBJ2-1 TRBV5-4 . TGTGCCAGCAGCTTGGGTCGGGGGGACTCCTACAATGAGCAGTTCTTC CASSLGRGDSYNEQFF
TRBD2 TRBJ2-1 TRBV24-1 . TGTGCCACCAGTGATTCGGATCTAGCGGGAGGAGGTGAGCAGTTCTTC CATSDSDLAGGGEQFF
. TRBJ2-6 TRBV5-1 . TGCGCCACGACCCAGGGGGGAACTGGGGCCAACGTCCTGACTTTC CATTQGGTGANVLTF
. TRBJ1-2 TRBV29-1 . TGCAGCGTTGAATCTAAAGGACAGCTAGCTAACTATGGCTACACCTTC CSVESKGQLANYGYTF
. TRBJ1-5 TRBV20-1 once TGCAGTGCTAGATCCGACAAGGCCCAGCATTTT CSARSDKAQHF
. TRBJ1-1 TRBV19 few TGTGCCAGTAGTATAGACAGGGACACTGAAGCTTTCTTT CASSIDRDTEAFF
. TRBJ1-5 TRBV7-2 . TGTGCCAGCAGCTTAACGGGACATTCTCAGCCCCAGCATTTT CASSLTGHSQPQHF
. TRBJ2-7 TRBV5-1 . TGCGCCAGCAGCGGCGGGTTCCCCTACGAGCAGTACTTC CASSGGFPYEQYF
TRBD1 TRBJ1-2 TRBV28 . TGTGCCAGCAGTTCGGCCGGGACAGAAAAGGGCTACACCTTC CASSSAGTEKGYTF
TRBD1 TRBJ1-2 TRBV6-2/TRBV6-3 . TGTGCCAGCAGTTATCAGGGGGCCGGTGGCTACACCTTC CASSYQGAGGYTF
. TRBJ2-2 TRBV2 . TGTGCCAGCAGTGAAAGGGACTTTAGCACCGGGGAGCTGTTTTTT CASSERDFSTGELFF
. TRBJ2-7 TRBV9 . TGTGCCAGCAGCGTGGCCCCCCAAAACGAGCAGTACTTC CASSVAPQNEQYF
TRBD1 TRBJ1-1 TRBV11-3 . TGTGCCAGCAGCTCAATATCGACAGGGGGGGGCACTGAAGCTTTCTTT CASSSISTGGGTEAFF
. TRBJ2-1 TRBV28 . TGTGCCAGCAGCCTAGCGACCTACAATGAGCAGTTCTTC CASSLATYNEQFF
TRBD1 TRBJ1-5 TRBV5-5 few TGTGCCAGCAGCTTGGGGGGGACAGCCCAAGGTCCCCAGCATTTT CASSLGGTAQGPQHF
. TRBJ1-5 TRBV3-1/TRBV3-2 . TGTGCCAGCAGCCAGTCCGAGTATAGCAATCAGCCCCAGCATTTT CASSQSEYSNQPQHF